The next 16 T cell receptor beta chains were all read from a single sample in a study of blood T cells in healthy people across ages (dated by TCRdb to about 2015). The method behind the library was 5' RACE. Sequenced using an Illumina HiSeq 2500. A second PCR of roughly 6 to 12 cycles was performed with a sample-barcoded 5' primer and a J-beta primer mix. TCRdb took the public reads, trimmed them with fastp at Q25, ran MiXCR for clone calling and kept in-frame beta chains. Each record represents a unique CDR3 protein, reported with the most common genes and DNA among its rows. A total of 650,000 to 950,000 distinct CDR3 sequences appear in this sample, around 43% of them only once. The ten largest clones add up to about 19% of the sample. What was sequenced was blood. The receptors were sampled from a man between 60 and 70 years old in good health.

This clonotype was recorded a few times. The chain has TRBV7-2 and TRBJ1-4, with D perhaps TRBD1 (6 bases). In germline, CDR1 is SGHTA, CDR2 FQGNSA. Deletions cut 4 bases from V and 7 bases from J, with 16 bases between. The CDR3 covers 15 residues. As DNA, the CDR3 is TGTGCCAGCAGCTCGAGGGGGGGAGCTGGTGAAAAACTGTTTTTT. Its protein is CASSSRGGAGEKLFF.

The chain uses TRBV7-2 and TRBJ2-5; a weak D match, TRBD2 (5 bases). CDR3 size: 14 residues. Germline V lookup: CDR1 SGHTA, CDR2 FQGNSA. Trimming took 7 bases from V and 11 from J, leaving 23 bases between them. CDR3 amino acids: CASNTHSGLEEQYF. DNA of the CDR3: TGTGCCAGCAACACGCATTCCGGCTTGGAGGAGCAGTACTTC.

In this sample, this clonotype turned up once. The V and J genes are TRBV20-1 and TRBJ2-1; D is ambiguous. Looked up from germline, CDR1 is DFQATT and CDR2 is SNEGSKA (reference sequence). Trimming shortened V by 5 bases and J by 4 bases, and 6 bases separated the two germline ends. The CDR3 has 11 amino acids. CDR3 amino acids: CSAGAYNEQFF. As DNA, the CDR3 is TGCAGTGCTGGCGCGTACAATGAGCAGTTCTTC.

The chain has TRBV7-2 and TRBJ1-2, with a weak D call TRBD1 (5 bases). The CDR3 is 17 residues long. The V end lost 1 base, the J end lost 6 bases, and 21 bases lay between the germline ends. The germline CDR1 and CDR2 sequences are SGHTA and FQGNSA. The CDR3 here is CASSLVRSGSWGNGYTF. CDR3 nucleotide sequence: TGTGCCAGCAGCTTAGTTAGATCCGGGTCCTGGGGCAATGGCTACACCTTC.

The chain combines TRBV21-1 with TRBJ2-3; the listed D gene, TRBD1, was not tested against the DNA. TRBV21-1 is a pseudogene segment. The CDR3 totals 17 residues. CDR3 region: CASSNALPGGGTDTQYF. Here the CDR3 DNA reads TGTGCCAGCAGCAACGCCCTCCCCGGGGGTGGCACAGATACGCAGTATTTT.

This clonotype was picked up one time. V gene TRBV7-2 combines with J gene TRBJ2-5; no definite D call. The CDR3 runs 16 residues. Trimming cost V 5 bases and J 0 bases, with 16 bases left between them. CDR1 is SGHTA, CDR2 FQGNSA, per germline. As DNA, the CDR3 is TGTGCCAGCAGCCGCGGAGAAAGGAATTACCAAGAGACCCAGTACTTC. Protein: CASSRGERNYQETQYF. The full variable domain, with the rest looked up from reference TRBV7-2 and TRBJ2-5, is GAGVSQSPSNKVTEKGKDVELRCDPISGHTALYWYRQSLGQGLEFLIYFQGNSAPDKSGLPSDRFSAERTGGSVSTLTIQRTQQEDSAVYLCASSRGERNYQETQYFGPGTRLLVL.

The chain recombines TRBV10-3 with TRBJ2-1; 12 bases map to TRBD1. The closer fit of TRBJ2-7 to the DNA end suggests the J call may be wrong. The CDR3 runs to 20 residues. CDR1 and CDR2 (germline): ENHRY, SYGVKD. The CDR3, as DNA: TGTGCCATCAGCCCTTCTCCGGGACAGGGGGCCCAAGAAAGATACAATGAGCAGTACTTC. Translating it yields CAISPSPGQGAQERYNEQYF.

This chain joins TRBV4-3 and TRBJ1-6, with 10 bases that match TRBD1. Germline V gene data show CDR1 as LGHNA and CDR2 as YSLEER. The CDR3 contains 15 residues. J was trimmed by 14 bases and V by 0 bases; bases with no gene match: 7. CDR3 sequence: CASSQDRDRGLTLHF. CDR3 nucleotides: TGCGCCAGCAGCCAAGATAGGGACAGGGGTTTGACCCTCCACTTT.

The table lists this clonotype with a few counts. The rearrangement links TRBV24-1 to TRBJ2-1, with 8 bases fitting TRBD2. The CDR3 is 16 residues long. V was pared by 5 bases and J by 5 bases, with 10 bases of the junction left unmatched. Germline V gene sequence: CDR1 KGHDR, CDR2 SFDVKD. The CDR3 DNA sequence: TGTGCCACCAGTGCCCCGGGACTAGAGTCCCACAATGAGCAGTTCTTC. Its translation is CATSAPGLESHNEQFF.

V usage is TRBV5-6 and J usage is TRBJ2-2, with 7 positions matching TRBD2. The CDR3 spans 14 residues. The V and J ends lost 3 bases and 3 bases, in that order; junction bases with no gene match: 2. Germline-derived CDR1 and CDR2 are SGHDT and YYEEEE. The CDR3 here is CASSSGLHTGELFF. CDR3 DNA sequence: TGTGCCAGCAGCTCGGGACTACACACCGGGGAGCTGTTTTTT.

V is TRBV6-5 and J is TRBJ1-5; TRBD1 matches 7 bases. Germline lookup yields CDR1 MNHEY and CDR2 SVGAGI. CDR3 length equals 16 residues. Trimming took 6 bases from V and 2 from J; bases not matched to a gene: 10. The CDR3 protein is CASSPTGALRNQPQHF. In DNA, the CDR3 is TGTGCCAGCAGCCCTACAGGGGCGTTACGCAATCAGCCCCAGCATTTT.

This clonotype came up many times. The chain links TRBV29-1 to TRBJ1-2, with a possible D match to TRBD1 (5 bases). Trimming left V 3 bases short and J 4 bases short, with 12 bases between. CDR1 is SQVTM, CDR2 ANQGSEA, per germline. CDR3 length: 13 amino acids. The CDR3 DNA follows: TGCAGCGTTGATGCGGGGGATGGCTATGGCTACACCTTC. This encodes CSVDAGDGYGYTF.

For this clonotype: A junction boundary mismatches the germline segment, possibly from a read error. The chain recombines TRBV30 with TRBJ2-7; TRBD1 matches at 7 bases. This CDR3 spans 15 amino acids. Germline V lookup: CDR1 GTSNPN, CDR2 SVGIG (reference sequence). CDR3 bases: TGTGTCTGGAGTGTACTTTGGGACAGATCCTACGAGCAGTACTTC. Encoded protein: CVWSVLWDRSYEQYF. Based on the CDR3 plus reference TRBV30 and TRBJ2-7, the full variable domain is SQTIHQWPATLVQPVGSPLSLECTVEGTSNPNLYWYRQAAGRGLQLLFYSVGIGQISSEVPQNLSASRPQDRQFILSSKKLLLSDSGFYLCVWSVLWDRSYEQYFGPGTRLTVT.

In this sample, this clonotype turned up many times. This chain links TRBV27 with TRBJ2-7, with 9 bases identical to TRBD1. Germline loops: CDR1 MNHEY, CDR2 SMNVEV (reference sequence). The CDR3 runs to 14 residues. After removal of 5 bases from V and 4 bases from J, the junction contained 6 bases not matched to a gene. The CDR3: CASSMGQGMYEQYF. DNA for the CDR3: TGTGCCAGCAGTATGGGACAGGGTATGTACGAGCAGTACTTC.

The CDR3 here is CASSSGVKTQYF. CDR3 coding DNA: TGTGCCAGCAGCTCAGGGGTAAAGACCCAGTACTTC. The chain links TRBV7-9 to TRBJ2-4; possibly TRBD1 for D (6 bases). The J call is in doubt because the DNA end fits TRBJ2-5 better. The germline CDR1 and CDR2 sequences are SEHNR and FQNEAQ (reference sequence). The CDR3 runs to 12 residues.

There are many counts of this clonotype. The rearrangement uses TRBV29-1 and TRBJ2-1, with D perhaps TRBD2 (6 bases). The V end lost 7 bases, the J end lost 11 bases, and 15 bases lay between the germline ends. This CDR3 spans 11 amino acids. Germline V CDR1 and CDR2: SQVTM, ANQGSEA. This chain's CDR3 is CSGVGGGKQFF. The CDR3 DNA sequence: TGCAGCGGAGTCGGGGGTGGAAAGCAGTTCTTC.